These T cell receptor beta chains were read from a single sample in a study of radiation and T cells in renal cell carcinoma. Clones were read by immunoSEQ multiplex PCR, and TCRdb kept only the in-frame ones, dropping some. The table shows about 61,000 clones, with roughly three quarters occurring only once. The input for sequencing was blood, taken from a patient whose treatment included radiotherapy and nephrectomy. These receptors were taken from a man between 60 and 75 years old with renal cell carcinoma. Both conserved end residues are part of each CDR3. The D gene is left open where the match is weak. Size values are once, few and many counts, or a class for expanded clones, and some rows have none.

clone size	J gene	V gene	D gene	CDR3 DNA	CDR3 protein
.	TRBJ1-6	TRBV27	.	TGTGCCAGCAGTGCCTCCGGTTGGTCACCCCTCCACTTT	CASSASGWSPLHF
.	TRBJ1-1	TRBV30	.	TGTGCCCGAAGCAAGGGGGACACTGAAGCTTTCTTT	CARSKGDTEAFF
once	TRBJ2-4	TRBV5-4	.	TGTGCCAGCAGCTTCTACCTGAGGGACATTCAGTACTTC	CASSFYLRDIQYF
.	TRBJ1-1	TRBV5-5	.	TGTGCCAGCAGCTTGGTCTTTAACACTGAAGCTTTCTTT	CASSLVFNTEAFF
few	TRBJ1-1	TRBV5-1	TRBD1	TGCGCCAGCAGCCCTCGGGACAGGGACACTGAAGCTTTCTTT	CASSPRDRDTEAFF
.	TRBJ2-3	TRBV7-7	.	TGTGCCAGCAGCTCCTTTATCTCCGGGGGACGAGGAGATACGCAGTATTTT	CASSSFISGGRGDTQYF
.	TRBJ1-2	TRBV29-1	TRBD1	TGCAGCGTTGAAAGGGTGGACAGGGCGAATGGCTACACCTTC	CSVERVDRANGYTF
.	TRBJ2-6	TRBV6-4	.	TGTGCCAGCAGTCGGGGCTCTGGGGCCAACGTCCTGACTTTC	CASSRGSGANVLTF
.	TRBJ1-1	TRBV30	TRBD1	TGTGCCTGGGGCAGGGGGGCTGAAGCTTTCTTT	CAWGRGAEAFF
medium-sized	TRBJ1-5	TRBV28	.	TGTGCCAGCAGTTTATCGGGGGATCAGCCCCAGCATTTT	CASSLSGDQPQHF
few	TRBJ2-7	TRBV27	.	TGTGCCAGCAGCCCGGACAGAGCCTACGAGCAGTACTTC	CASSPDRAYEQYF
once	TRBJ2-1	TRBV11-2	TRBD2	TGTGCCAGCAGCGTAGGGTTAGCGGGGGGGTACAATGAGCAGTTCTTC	CASSVGLAGGYNEQFF
.	TRBJ1-3	TRBV9	.	TGTGCCAGCAGCGCCACTTATCCTGGAAACACCATATATTTT	CASSATYPGNTIYF
.	TRBJ2-1	TRBV10-3	.	TGTGCCATCAAGCAAGGAGCTGAGATAAAATACAATGAGCAGTTCTTC	CAIKQGAEIKYNEQFF
.	TRBJ1-4	TRBV6-6	.	TGTGCCAGCAGTTACAACCTAGCAGTGACTAATGAAAAACTGTTTTTT	CASSYNLAVTNEKLFF
.	TRBJ2-1	TRBV7-8	TRBD2	TGTGCCAGCAGCTTTCCGGGACTAGAGCAGTTCTTC	CASSFPGLEQFF
.	TRBJ1-2	TRBV10-3	TRBD1	TGTGCCATCAGTCCGGACAGGGAGCATGGCTACACCTTC	CAISPDREHGYTF
few	TRBJ2-3	TRBV6-8	TRBD2	TGTGCCAGCAGTTACCCGACTAGCGGGGGGTGGAATACGCAGTATTTT	CASSYPTSGGWNTQYF
.	TRBJ2-3	TRBV28	.	TGTGCCAGCAGTACCCCTACAGATACGCAGTATTTT	CASSTPTDTQYF
.	TRBJ2-7	TRBV6-1	TRBD1	TGTGCCAGCAGTGAAATCGGGACAGGCACGGAGCAGTACTTC	CASSEIGTGTEQYF
.	TRBJ2-5	TRBV5-1	.	TGCGCCAGCAGCCCGCCGTCCAGGGGACCATACCAAGAGACCCAGTACTTC	CASSPPSRGPYQETQYF
.	TRBJ1-6	TRBV5-1	.	TGCGCCAGCAGCCCGGGGTCGGGGAATTCACCCCTCCACTTT	CASSPGSGNSPLHF
.	TRBJ2-3	TRBV7-9	TRBD2	TGTGCCAGCAGCCGGGGACTAGCGGGACAGGATACGCAGTATTTT	CASSRGLAGQDTQYF
few	TRBJ1-1	TRBV6-1	.	TGTGCCAGCAGTGTTGATCAGGGGAACACTGAAGCTTTCTTT	CASSVDQGNTEAFF
.	TRBJ2-3	TRBV27	TRBD2	TGTGCCAGCAGTTTAGGACTAGCGGGAGCTTGGAGCACAGATACGCAGTATTTT	CASSLGLAGAWSTDTQYF
.	TRBJ2-1	TRBV25-1	TRBD1	TGTGCCAGCACCTCGACAGGGATGAGCTCCTACAATGAGCAGTTCTTC	CASTSTGMSSYNEQFF
once	TRBJ1-1	TRBV18	.	TGTGCCAGCTCCTGGACTGAGAACACTGAAGCTTTCTTT	CASSWTENTEAFF
.	TRBJ2-3	TRBV11-2	TRBD2	TGTGCCAGCAGCTTAGAGATAGCGGGGGGGAGACCTAGCACAGATACGCAGTATTTT	CASSLEIAGGRPSTDTQYF
.	TRBJ2-7	TRBV7-9	.	TGTGCCAGCAGCCCCCGAGAGGGACGGTGGGAGGTCGACGAGCAGTACTTC	CASSPREGRWEVDEQYF
.	TRBJ2-2	TRBV6-6	TRBD1	TGTGCCAGCAGTTACGGACAGGGACCCACCGGGGAGCTGTTTTTT	CASSYGQGPTGELFF
.	TRBJ2-5	TRBV19	TRBD1	TGTGCCAGTAGTATGAGGGACAGCCAAGAGACCCAGTACTTC	CASSMRDSQETQYF
.	TRBJ1-4	TRBV6-5	.	TGTGCCAGCAGCCGAAAAAGGATAAGTGAAAAACTGTTTTTT	CASSRKRISEKLFF